Presented here are 26 T cell receptor beta chains from one specimen sequenced in a study of shared clonotypes between healthy human individuals. Here immunoSEQ multiplex PCR was the method, and the copy in TCRdb shows in-frame clones only, minus some. The data show over a million clones, about 96% seen once. Input material: naive CD4+ T cells sorted from blood. Subset given: CD45RA+ positively selected. The receptors were sampled from a young man in good health.

This clone was observed once. The V and J genes are TRBV7-2 and TRBJ1-5; the match to TRBD1 covers 10 bases. This CDR3 region has 16 residues. Trimming took 5 bases from V and 1 from J; bases not matched to a gene: 5. Germline values: CDR1 SGHTA, CDR2 FQGNSA. The CDR3 DNA is TGTGCCAGCAGCCCCCGGGACAGGGGAAGCAATCAGCCCCAGCATTTT. Protein product: CASSPRDRGSNQPQHF.

This sequence joins TRBV18 and TRBJ2-5, with 10 positions matching TRBD2. Germline loops: CDR1 KGHSH, CDR2 LQKENI. The CDR3 spans 21 residues. V lost 0 bases to trimming and J lost 1 base; unmatched junction nucleotides: 17. For the CDR3, the DNA is TGTGCCAGCTCACCACCGGTTCCACGAAGGTTAGCGGGAGGAACCCAAGAGACCCAGTACTTC. It yields the protein CASSPPVPRRLAGGTQETQYF.

The J gene is TRBJ1-5, the V gene TRBV10-2; 7 positions match TRBD1. The CDR3 length is 15 residues. The V segment lost 6 bases and the J segment 5 bases; nucleotides outside the gene matches: 10. Germline V gives CDR1 WSHSY, CDR2 SAAADI. The CDR3 DNA follows: TGCGCCAGCAGCGGGACAGTGCATGGTCATCAGCCCCAGCATTTT. It is translated as CASSGTVHGHQPQHF.

This chain connects TRBV13 to TRBJ2-2, with 8 bases aligning to TRBD1. V was pared by 6 bases and J by 1 base, with 10 bases of the junction left unmatched. Germline V gene data show CDR1 as PRHDT and CDR2 as FYEKMQ (reference sequence). The CDR3 extends over 17 amino acids. CDR3 coding DNA: TGTGCCAGCAGTTTACGTACAGGGGGTATGAACACCGGGGAGCTGTTTTTT. This gives the protein CASSLRTGGMNTGELFF.

The CDR3 loop is CASTQGGLVGGEQFF. CDR3 in DNA: TGTGCCAGCACCCAGGGAGGGCTAGTGGGTGGTGAGCAGTTCTTC. This chain joins TRBV2 and TRBJ2-1, with 7 bases matching TRBD2. V lost 7 bases, J lost 9 bases, and 15 bases stayed unmatched. The germline gives CDR1 SNHLY, CDR2 FYNNEI. This CDR3 has 15 residues.

The J gene is TRBJ2-7, the V gene TRBV28, with TRBD2 matching 10 bases. V shed 5 bases, J shed 4 bases, and the junction held 2 bases outside the gene matches. This CDR3 spans 13 amino acids. Per the germline V gene, CDR1 is MDHEN and CDR2 is SYDVKM. The CDR3 region has the DNA TGTGCCAGCAGTCCAGCGGGAGGGTACGAGCAGTACTTC. Its translation is CASSPAGGYEQYF.

This chain joins TRBV6-5 and TRBJ1-5; weak D call: TRBD1 (6 bases). The CDR3 has 16 residues. V was cut by 0 bases and J by 6 bases, with 15 bases left in between. Germline loops: CDR1 MNHEY, CDR2 SVGAGI. Here the CDR3 reads CASSYSNGGAGQPQHF. The CDR3 coding sequence is TGTGCCAGCAGTTACTCCAATGGGGGGGCGGGTCAGCCCCAGCATTTT.

The chain carries TRBV18 and TRBJ2-1; 8 bases fit TRBD2. Trimming at V came to 0 bases and at J to 4 bases, leaving 2 bases not matched to a gene. Per germline, CDR1 KGHSH and CDR2 LQKENI. The CDR3 loop spans 15 amino acids. For the CDR3, the DNA is TGTGCCAGCTCACCACCGGCTAGCGGGTACAATGAGCAGTTCTTC. Protein: CASSPPASGYNEQFF.

The chain is built from TRBV19 and TRBJ2-7, with TRBD1 identical over 7 bases. The CDR3 covers 13 residues. J lost 3 bases, V lost 4 bases, and 3 bases had no gene match. Germline V gene lookup returns CDR1 LNHDA and CDR2 SQIVND (reference sequence). Here the CDR3 DNA reads TGTGCCAGTAGTACTAGGGACAGCTACGAGCAGTACTTC. This gives the protein CASSTRDSYEQYF. The entire variable domain, with the rest obtained from reference TRBV19 and TRBJ2-7, is as follows: DGGITQSPKYLFRKEGQNVTLSCEQNLNHDAMYWYRQDPGQGLRLIYYSQIVNDFQKGDIAEGYSVSREKKESFPLTVTSAQKNPTAFYLCASSTRDSYEQYFGPGTRLTVT.

This sequence joins TRBV6-4 and TRBJ2-6, with a weak D call TRBD1 (5 bases). CDR3 size: 17 residues. V dropped 3 bases and J dropped 3 bases, with 15 bases sitting between them. From germline, CDR1 is MRHNA and CDR2 SNTAGT. The CDR3 sequence is CASSEGREISGANVLTF. In DNA, the CDR3 is TGTGCCAGCAGTGAGGGCAGGGAAATAAGTGGGGCCAACGTCCTGACTTTC.

This clone was found once. The chain links TRBV20-1 to TRBJ2-1, with a possible D match to TRBD2 (5 bases). Germline loops: CDR1 DFQATT, CDR2 SNEGSKA (reference sequence). There are 11 residues in the CDR3. The V end lost 3 bases, the J end lost 8 bases, and 8 bases lay between the germline ends. The CDR3 loop reads CSASGIDEQFF. The CDR3 DNA reads as TGCAGTGCTAGCGGGATCGATGAGCAGTTCTTC.

The chain is built from TRBV7-8 and TRBJ1-1; D is perhaps TRBD1 (5 bases). Germline V gene lookup returns CDR1 SGHVS and CDR2 FQNEAQ. V was clipped by 6 bases and J by 0 bases, with 8 bases between them. The CDR3 is 13 residues long. The CDR3 is CASRGTLNTEAFF. Written as DNA, the CDR3 is TGTGCCAGCAGGGGGACGCTGAACACTGAAGCTTTCTTT.

The V gene is TRBV6-6, the J gene TRBJ2-2, with D unresolved. Germline CDR1 MNHNY, CDR2 SVGAGI (reference sequence). The CDR3 consists of 15 residues. Trimming pared 0 bases from V and 6 bases from J, leaving 11 bases between. The CDR3 region is CASSYSFEISGELFF. Written as DNA, the CDR3 is TGTGCCAGCAGTTACTCGTTTGAAATTTCCGGGGAGCTGTTTTTT.

V gene TRBV19 combines with J gene TRBJ2-5; D perhaps matches TRBD2 (5 bases). The ends were cut back, 2 bases at V and 2 bases at J, with 9 bases in the middle. This CDR3 contains 14 residues. Germline-derived CDR1 and CDR2 are LNHDA and SQIVND (reference sequence). CDR3 sequence (DNA): TGTGCCAGTAGTATAAACCCGGGACAAGAGACCCAGTACTTC. Translating gives CASSINPGQETQYF.

The chain combines TRBV11-2 with TRBJ2-7; possibly TRBD1 or TRBD2 for D (6 bases each). The germline V gene has CDR1 SGHAT and CDR2 FQNNGV. The CDR3 runs 15 residues. Trimming took 3 bases from V and 2 from J, leaving 14 bases between them. The CDR3 loop reads CASSFDRGQTYEQYF. CDR3 in DNA: TGTGCCAGCAGCTTTGACCGGGGGCAGACCTACGAGCAGTACTTC. Based on the CDR3 plus reference TRBV11-2 and TRBJ2-7, the full variable domain is EAGVAQSPRYKIIEKRQSVAFWCNPISGHATLYWYQQILGQGPKLLIQFQNNGVVDDSQLPKDRFSAERLKGVDSTLKIQPAKLEDSAVYLCASSFDRGQTYEQYFGPGTRLTVT.

The J gene is TRBJ2-2, the V gene TRBV7-3, with no clear D. Germline V gene data show CDR1 as SGHTA and CDR2 as FQGTGA. Between the trimmed V and J ends, which lost 4 bases and 4 bases, there was a span of 10 bases. CDR3 length: 14 amino acids. This CDR3 is CASSYTSATGELFF. The CDR3 DNA sequence: TGTGCCAGCAGCTATACGTCGGCCACCGGGGAGCTGTTTTTT.

This clone appeared a few times. This rearrangement joins TRBV15 to TRBJ1-2; D unresolved. The germline V gene encodes CDR1 LNHNV and CDR2 YYDKDF (reference sequence). With 0 bases removed from V and 7 bases from J, the gap between germline ends came to 6 bases. This CDR3 has 12 residues. The CDR3 DNA sequence: TGTGCCACCAGCAGAGACGCGGTTGGCTACACCTTC. This codes for CATSRDAVGYTF.

The chain has TRBV9 and TRBJ2-3; TRBD2 aligns across 7 bases. This CDR3 is built from 15 residues. CDR1 is SGDLS, CDR2 YYNGEE, per germline. Trimming took 0 bases from V and 3 from J; bases not matched to a gene: 4. CDR3 loop: CASSVAASGTDTQYF. In DNA, the CDR3 is TGTGCCAGCAGCGTAGCGGCTAGCGGAACAGATACGCAGTATTTT.

The chain links TRBV6-1 to TRBJ2-5, with 7 bases that match TRBD1. In germline, CDR1 is MNHNS, CDR2 SASEGT. The CDR3 is made up of 12 amino acids. Trimming at V came to 6 bases and at J to 3 bases, leaving 1 base not matched to a gene. CDR3 sequence reads: CASSRGKETQYF. In DNA, the CDR3 is TGTGCCAGCAGCAGGGGGAAAGAGACCCAGTACTTC.

V is TRBV2 and J is TRBJ2-5, with TRBD2 matching 7 bases. Germline CDR1 is SNHLY and CDR2 is FYNNEI. This CDR3 contains 14 residues. J was trimmed by 4 bases and V by 2 bases; bases with no gene match: 4. CDR3 residues: CASSERRELETQYF. The CDR3 nucleotides are TGTGCCAGCAGTGAACGGCGGGAGTTAGAGACCCAGTACTTC.

The V and J genes are TRBV19 and TRBJ1-2; D uncertain. The CDR3 is made up of 15 amino acids. Between the trimmed V and J ends, which lost 3 bases and 1 base, there was a span of 12 bases. Germline loops: CDR1 LNHDA, CDR2 SQIVND (reference sequence). Here the CDR3 DNA reads TGTGCCAGTAGTATCGCCGGGCCGATTAACTATGGCTACACCTTC. It yields the protein CASSIAGPINYGYTF.

The genes are TRBV28 and TRBJ1-2; no clear D. Per the germline V gene, CDR1 is MDHEN and CDR2 is SYDVKM. The V end was cut by 7 bases, the J end by 8 bases, with 14 bases between. The length of the CDR3 is 12 residues. The DNA of the CDR3 is TGTGCCAGCACCGCAACCGATTCCGGCTACACCTTC. Translating gives CASTATDSGYTF.

V gene TRBV11-2 combines with J gene TRBJ2-1; TRBD2 agrees at 10 bases. Looked up from germline, CDR1 is SGHAT and CDR2 is FQNNGV. Trimming took 6 bases from V and 6 from J; bases not matched to a gene: 8. The CDR3 loop spans 15 amino acids. CDR3 in amino acids: CASRPGLAIGNEQFF. DNA of the CDR3: TGTGCCAGCAGACCGGGACTAGCGATTGGCAATGAGCAGTTCTTC.

The chain employs TRBV9 and TRBJ2-1; a possible D gene is TRBD2 (6 bases). Trimming stripped 0 bases from V and 12 bases from J, with 13 bases between. This CDR3 is built from 13 residues. Per germline, CDR1 SGDLS and CDR2 YYNGEE. Here the CDR3 DNA reads TGTGCCAGCAGCGTAGTTTCGGGACTTAGGCAGTTCTTC. It yields the protein CASSVVSGLRQFF.

The CDR3 loop reads CASKLPAGDQETQYF. CDR3 DNA sequence: TGTGCCAGCAAACTGCCAGCGGGGGACCAAGAGACCCAGTACTTC. V gene TRBV6-6 combines with J gene TRBJ2-5; TRBD2 matches 8 bases. Germline CDR1 MNHNY, CDR2 SVGAGI (reference sequence). The CDR3 covers 15 residues. V shed 7 bases, J shed 0 bases, and the junction held 7 bases outside the gene matches.

The rearrangement uses TRBV7-2 and TRBJ2-1; TRBD2 matches at 14 bases. V was pared by 5 bases and J by 7 bases, with 7 bases of the junction left unmatched. CDR1 SGHTA and CDR2 FQGNSA come from the germline V gene. CDR3 size: 16 residues. This CDR3 reads CASSRLAGGPINEQFF. As DNA, the CDR3 is TGTGCCAGCAGCAGACTAGCGGGAGGGCCTATAAATGAGCAGTTCTTC. Using reference TRBV7-2 and TRBJ2-1 for the parts outside the CDR3, the full variable domain is GAGVSQSPSNKVTEKGKDVELRCDPISGHTALYWYRQSLGQGLEFLIYFQGNSAPDKSGLPSDRFSAERTGGSVSTLTIQRTQQEDSAVYLCASSRLAGGPINEQFFGPGTRLTVL.